Described below is a single T cell receptor (beta chain) sequence and its context. Sequenced by immunoSEQ multiplex PCR; TCRdb stores in-frame clones only, minus some. The sample consists of about 140,000 clones, just over 85% of them appearing once. The sample is drawn from a study of blood T cell repertoires in COVID-19. Across the whole study: Samples of COVID-19 (acute and convalescent) were obtained from the United States, Italy and Spain. Nucleic acid was either cDNA or gDNA, and it came from T cells, B-cell-depleted T cells, or PBMCs.

Trimming cost V 1 base and J 16 bases, with 20 bases left between them. Germline V lookup: CDR1 SGHTA, CDR2 FQGNSA. This CDR3 region has 14 residues. The TCR originated in a woman aged 60-75 years with acute or convalescent COVID-19. Sequences were obtained from peripheral blood. V gene TRBV7-2 combines with J gene TRBJ2-1; D is possibly TRBD2 (5 bases). The CDR3: CASSLEPASSGSFF. The CDR3 DNA is TGTGCCAGCAGCTTAGAACCCGCGTCCAGCGGATCCTTCTTC.